This TCR beta chain originates from a study of blood T cell repertoires in COVID-19. Study summary: Material from acute and convalescent COVID-19 was sourced from the United States, Italy and Spain. T cells, B-cell-depleted T cells, or PBMCs supplied cDNA or gDNA.

Germline V lookup: CDR1 LNHDA, CDR2 SQIVND (reference sequence). V trimming: 5 bases; J trimming: 5 bases; junction bases outside the gene matches: 12. CDR3 size: 18 residues. Original handling: How many nucleated cells were present was estimated from reference gene primer amplification. Profiled with immunoSEQ multiplex PCR; TCRdb holds only in-frame clones, not every one. The V and J calls and the clone size are those of that table, but D and trimming were determined from the DNA. The data contain roughly 89,000 clones, roughly 80% of them singletons. The sample consisted of peripheral blood. The genes are TRBV19 and TRBJ2-1, with 13 positions matching TRBD2. This TCR was sampled from a woman of 80 years or more with acute or convalescent COVID-19. CDR3 sequence reads: CASSPHWTSGGLNNEQFF. Here the CDR3 DNA reads TGTGCCAGTAGTCCGCACTGGACTAGCGGGGGACTCAACAATGAGCAGTTCTTC.